What follows is one TCR beta chain and its context. Participants were aged roughly 18 to 90 years, lived in over 20 US areas, and enrolled virtually. Cohort 3 donors were reported recovered after two negative PCRs, clearance, or symptom resolution. The data are from a study of blood T cell repertoires in COVID-19. About the research overall: T cells, B-cell-depleted T cells, or PBMCs provided the cDNA or gDNA that served as material.

In the study's own analysis: Amplified reference gene primers provided the basis for estimating nucleated cell counts. Clones were read by immunoSEQ multiplex PCR, and TCRdb kept only the in-frame ones, dropping some. V and J calls plus clone size are reproduced from that table; the DNA served to infer D and trimming. This table holds roughly 450,000 clones, less than 95% found once. Germline values: CDR1 LNHNV, CDR2 YYDKDF (reference sequence). CDR3 length: 18 amino acids. V shed 8 bases and J 3 bases; nucleotides not matched to a gene: 10. The sample was PBMCs or T cells enriched from blood (not recorded which). The sequence derives from a man between 18 and 35 years old who had recovered from COVID-19. This chain links TRBV15 with TRBJ2-1; 16 nucleotides match TRBD2. In DNA form, the CDR3 reads TGTGCCACCGCCGGGACTAGCGGGAGGGCCCTTCGCTACAATGAGCAGTTCTTC. Translated, it gives CATAGTSGRALRYNEQFF.